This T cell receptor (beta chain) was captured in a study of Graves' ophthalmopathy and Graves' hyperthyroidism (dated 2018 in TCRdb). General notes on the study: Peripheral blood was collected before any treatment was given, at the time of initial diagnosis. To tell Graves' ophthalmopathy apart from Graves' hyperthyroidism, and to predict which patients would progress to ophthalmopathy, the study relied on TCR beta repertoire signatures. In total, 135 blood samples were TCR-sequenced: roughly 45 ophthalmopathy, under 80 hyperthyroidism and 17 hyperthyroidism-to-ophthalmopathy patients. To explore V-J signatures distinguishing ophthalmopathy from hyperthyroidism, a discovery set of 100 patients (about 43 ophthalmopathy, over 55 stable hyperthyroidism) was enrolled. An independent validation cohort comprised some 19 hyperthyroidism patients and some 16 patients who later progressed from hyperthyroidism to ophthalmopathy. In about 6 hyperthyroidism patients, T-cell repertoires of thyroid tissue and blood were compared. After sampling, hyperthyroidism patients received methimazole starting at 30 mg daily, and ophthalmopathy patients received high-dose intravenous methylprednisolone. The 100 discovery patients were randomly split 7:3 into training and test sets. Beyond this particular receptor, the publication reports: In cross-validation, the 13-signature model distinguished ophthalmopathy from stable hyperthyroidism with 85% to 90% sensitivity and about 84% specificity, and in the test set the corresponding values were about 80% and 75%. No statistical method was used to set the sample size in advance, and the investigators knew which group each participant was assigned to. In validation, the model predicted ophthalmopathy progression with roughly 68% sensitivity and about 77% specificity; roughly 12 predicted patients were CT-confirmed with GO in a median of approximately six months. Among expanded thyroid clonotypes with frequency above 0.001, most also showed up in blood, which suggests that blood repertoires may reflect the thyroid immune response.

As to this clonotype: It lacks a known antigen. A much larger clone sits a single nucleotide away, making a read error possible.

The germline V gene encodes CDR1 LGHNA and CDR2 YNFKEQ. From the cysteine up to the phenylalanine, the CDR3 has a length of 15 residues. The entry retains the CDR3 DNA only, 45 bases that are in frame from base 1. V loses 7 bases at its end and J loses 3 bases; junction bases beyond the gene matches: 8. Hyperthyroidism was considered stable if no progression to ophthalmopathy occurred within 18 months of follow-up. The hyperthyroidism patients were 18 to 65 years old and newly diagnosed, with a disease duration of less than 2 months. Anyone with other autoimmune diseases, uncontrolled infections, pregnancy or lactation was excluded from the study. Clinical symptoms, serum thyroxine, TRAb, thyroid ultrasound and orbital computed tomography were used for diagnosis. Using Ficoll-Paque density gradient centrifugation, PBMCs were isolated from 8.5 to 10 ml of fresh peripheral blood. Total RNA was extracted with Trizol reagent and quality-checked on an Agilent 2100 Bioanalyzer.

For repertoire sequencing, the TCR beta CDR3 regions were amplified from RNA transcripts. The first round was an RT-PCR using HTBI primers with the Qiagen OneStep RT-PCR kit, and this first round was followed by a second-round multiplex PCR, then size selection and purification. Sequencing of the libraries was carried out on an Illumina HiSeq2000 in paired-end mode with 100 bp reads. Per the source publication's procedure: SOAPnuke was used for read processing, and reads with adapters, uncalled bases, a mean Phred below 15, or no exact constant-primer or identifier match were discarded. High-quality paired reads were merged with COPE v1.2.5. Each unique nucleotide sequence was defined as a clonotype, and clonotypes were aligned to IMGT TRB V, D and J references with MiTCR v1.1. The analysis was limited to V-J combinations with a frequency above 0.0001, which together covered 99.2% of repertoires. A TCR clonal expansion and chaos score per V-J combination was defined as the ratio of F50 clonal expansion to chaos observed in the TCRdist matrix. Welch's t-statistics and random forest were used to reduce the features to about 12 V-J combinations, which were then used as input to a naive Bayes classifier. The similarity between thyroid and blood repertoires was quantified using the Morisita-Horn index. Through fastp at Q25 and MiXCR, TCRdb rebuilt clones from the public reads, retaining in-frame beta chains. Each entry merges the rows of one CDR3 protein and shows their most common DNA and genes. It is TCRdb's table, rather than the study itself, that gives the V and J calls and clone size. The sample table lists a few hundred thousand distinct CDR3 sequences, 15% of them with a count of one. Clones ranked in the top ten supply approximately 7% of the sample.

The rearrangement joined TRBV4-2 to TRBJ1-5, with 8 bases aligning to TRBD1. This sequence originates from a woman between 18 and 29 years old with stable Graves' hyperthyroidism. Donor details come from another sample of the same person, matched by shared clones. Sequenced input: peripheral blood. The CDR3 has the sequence CASITRTGSNQPQHF. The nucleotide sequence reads TGTGCCAGCATCACCCGGACAGGGTCCAATCAGCCCCAGCATTTT.